The rows below give T cell receptor beta chains drawn from one sample of a study of blood T cell repertoires in COVID-19. Method: immunoSEQ multiplex PCR; TCRdb's copy keeps in-frame clones and lacks some. The table includes about 300,000 clones, just over 85% detected once. Specimen: PBMCs or T cells enriched from blood (not recorded which). All receptors come from a young man who had recovered from COVID-19. Each CDR3 is given with its conserved first and last residue. The D gene is left open where the match is weak. Size tells how often a clone was seen (once, few, many) or the class of an expanded clone, and some rows leave it out.

D gene	J gene	clone size	V gene	CDR3 protein	CDR3 DNA
TRBD1	TRBJ1-5	-	TRBV19	CASRRPGQGSNQPQHF	TGTGCCAGTAGACGACCGGGACAGGGTAGCAATCAGCCCCAGCATTTT
TRBD1	TRBJ1-2	-	TRBV6-1	CASSEAGTGSGYTF	TGTGCCAGCAGTGAAGCCGGGACAGGGTCTGGCTACACCTTC
TRBD1	TRBJ2-1	-	TRBV18	CASSPWGQSSYNEQFF	TGTGCCAGCTCACCGTGGGGACAGAGCTCCTACAATGAGCAGTTCTTC
TRBD1	TRBJ1-1	-	TRBV6-5	CASGTGASNTEAFF	TGTGCCAGCGGCACAGGGGCTTCGAACACTGAAGCTTTCTTT
TRBD2	TRBJ2-7	-	TRBV27	CASSPGTSGAAEQYF	TGTGCCAGCTCCCCCGGGACTAGCGGGGCCGCTGAGCAGTACTTC
TRBD1	TRBJ1-5	few	TRBV19	CASSSRQGGGNQPQHF	TGTGCCAGTAGTTCCCGACAGGGAGGCGGCAATCAGCCCCAGCATTTT
-	TRBJ1-2	-	TRBV12-3/TRBV12-4	CASTRDIGVGYTF	TGTGCCAGCACCCGGGACATCGGTGTTGGCTACACCTTC
-	TRBJ1-1	-	TRBV9	CASSVGYSLGTEAFF	TGTGCCAGCAGCGTAGGGTACTCCCTTGGTACTGAAGCTTTCTTT
TRBD1	TRBJ1-2	once	TRBV6-5	CASPSGTALNYGYTF	TGTGCCAGCCCATCCGGGACAGCTCTTAACTATGGCTACACCTTC
TRBD2	TRBJ2-5	-	TRBV7-2	CASSLDSSGGYKTQYF	TGTGCCAGCAGCTTAGACTCTAGCGGGGGGTATAAGACCCAGTACTTC
TRBD1	TRBJ1-4	-	TRBV6-5	CASSYSGRGKEKLFF	TGTGCCAGCAGTTACTCGGGCAGGGGGAAGGAAAAACTGTTTTTT
TRBD1	TRBJ1-2	-	TRBV27	CASSTSGTGGNYGYTF	TGTGCCAGCAGTACCTCCGGGACAGGGGGGAACTATGGCTACACCTTC
-	TRBJ2-3	-	TRBV24-1	CATSDARSTDTQYF	TGTGCCACCAGTGATGCCCGGAGCACAGATACGCAGTATTTT
-	TRBJ1-2	-	TRBV19	CASSTQHTVYYGYTF	TGTGCCAGTAGTACCCAGCATACAGTATACTATGGCTACACCTTC
TRBD1	TRBJ1-2	-	TRBV29-1	CSAHRDRGLYGYTF	TGCAGCGCACACCGGGACAGGGGACTATATGGCTACACCTTC
TRBD2	TRBJ2-1	-	TRBV12-5	CASGPFSGGHNEQFF	TGTGCTAGTGGGCCCTTTAGCGGGGGGCACAATGAGCAGTTCTTC
-	TRBJ2-7	-	TRBV7-8	CASSLVVGGNEQYF	TGTGCCAGCAGCTTAGTGGTGGGCGGGAACGAGCAGTACTTC
TRBD1	TRBJ1-2	-	TRBV7-9	CASSYDRGNYGYTF	TGTGCCAGCAGCTATGACAGGGGGAACTATGGCTACACCTTC
-	TRBJ2-2	few	TRBV13	CASTERGAERTGELFF	TGTGCCAGCACCGAACGGGGGGCGGAGAGGACCGGGGAGCTGTTTTTT
TRBD2	TRBJ2-3	-	TRBV4-2	CASNRGGKDPPDTQYF	TGTGCCAGCAATCGCGGGGGGAAAGACCCTCCAGATACGCAGTATTTT
TRBD1	TRBJ1-5	-	TRBV19	CASRLDRANQPQHF	TGTGCCAGTAGGTTGGACAGGGCTAATCAGCCCCAGCATTTT
-	TRBJ1-1	once	TRBV18	CASSQNRGFNTEAFF	TGTGCCAGCTCACAAAATAGAGGATTCAACACTGAAGCTTTCTTT
-	TRBJ1-1	-	TRBV7-9	CASSLIGGIMNTEAFF	TGTGCCAGCAGCCTAATTGGGGGGATCATGAACACTGAAGCTTTCTTT
-	TRBJ2-7	-	TRBV5-5	CASSLTGFSYEQYF	TGTGCCAGCAGCTTGACAGGCTTCTCCTACGAGCAGTACTTC
TRBD1	TRBJ2-5	-	TRBV24-1	CATSETGTAAQETQYF	TGTGCCACCAGTGAGACCGGGACAGCCGCCCAAGAGACCCAGTACTTC
-	TRBJ2-5	-	TRBV29-1	CSVGVGVFQETQYF	TGCAGCGTTGGCGTAGGGGTCTTCCAAGAGACCCAGTACTTC
-	TRBJ1-6	-	TRBV4-1	CASSQGQGQESPLHF	TGCGCCAGCAGCCAAGGGCAGGGACAAGAATCACCCCTCCACTTT
-	TRBJ2-5	-	TRBV6-5	CASRRQALGETQYF	TGTGCCAGCCGGAGACAGGCCTTAGGAGAGACCCAGTACTTC
-	TRBJ1-2	-	TRBV28	CASRLSSNYGYTF	TGTGCCAGCAGGCTAAGTTCTAACTATGGCTACACCTTC
-	TRBJ1-2	-	TRBV20-1	CSASGPRADYGYTF	TGCAGTGCTAGTGGTCCCCGTGCAGACTATGGCTACACCTTC
TRBD1	TRBJ1-6	-	TRBV25-1	CASSEFTGGNSPLHF	TGTGCCAGCAGTGAATTTACAGGGGGTAATTCACCCCTCCACTTT
TRBD1	TRBJ1-4	-	TRBV19	CASTNPGQGEKLFF	TGTGCCAGTACCAACCCTGGACAGGGCGAAAAACTGTTTTTT
TRBD1	TRBJ1-4	-	TRBV6-5	CASSKTTGGDEKLFF	TGTGCCAGCAGTAAAACAACAGGGGGCGATGAAAAACTGTTTTTT
TRBD1	TRBJ1-2	-	TRBV10-2	CASRDGTGGNYGYTF	TGCGCCTCTCGGGATGGGACAGGGGGTAACTATGGCTACACCTTC
TRBD1	TRBJ1-5	-	TRBV2	CASSGQGAGQPQHF	TGTGCCAGCAGTGGACAGGGGGCTGGACAGCCCCAGCATTTT
TRBD2	TRBJ2-1	-	TRBV5-1	CASSSSWTSSYNEQFF	TGCGCCAGCAGCTCTTCCTGGACTAGTTCCTACAATGAGCAGTTCTTC
TRBD2	TRBJ2-7	-	TRBV2	CASRGPGGYEQYF	TGTGCCAGCAGGGGACCGGGGGGGTACGAGCAGTACTTC
TRBD1	TRBJ2-1	-	TRBV10-3	CAITPGQGDNEQFF	TGTGCCATCACCCCGGGACAGGGAGATAATGAGCAGTTCTTC
-	TRBJ1-5	few	TRBV27	CASSLRNRENQPQHF	TGTGCCAGCAGTCTAAGAAACAGGGAGAATCAGCCCCAGCATTTT
-	TRBJ1-2	-	TRBV6-2/TRBV6-3	CASSSLRGYTF	TGTGCCAGCAGTTCCCTCCGTGGCTACACCTTC
-	TRBJ1-5	once	TRBV24-1	CATSEQAFQPQHF	TGTGCCACCAGTGAGCAGGCCTTTCAGCCCCAGCATTTT
TRBD1	TRBJ1-5	once	TRBV6-1	CASSETGTGYQPQHF	TGTGCCAGCAGTGAAACTGGGACAGGCTATCAGCCCCAGCATTTT
-	TRBJ1-1	-	TRBV7-8	CASSSQGMGTEAFF	TGTGCCAGCAGCTCACAGGGTATGGGCACTGAAGCTTTCTTT
TRBD2	TRBJ2-2	-	TRBV20-1	CSASSGLAATGELFF	TGCAGTGCTAGTAGCGGACTAGCAGCCACCGGGGAGCTGTTTTTT
-	TRBJ2-6	-	TRBV2	CASLRDSAIGANVLTF	TGTGCCAGCTTGCGGGACAGCGCTATTGGGGCCAACGTCCTGACTTTC
-	TRBJ2-1	-	TRBV6-5	CASSPRGYEQFF	TGTGCCAGCAGTCCAAGGGGATATGAGCAGTTCTTC
TRBD2	TRBJ2-2	-	TRBV27	CASSFRTSNTGELFF	TGTGCCAGCAGTTTCCGGACTAGCAACACCGGGGAGCTGTTTTTT
-	TRBJ1-4	-	TRBV6-5	CASSYSLGDEKLFF	TGTGCCAGCAGTTACTCTCTCGGGGATGAAAAACTGTTTTTT
-	TRBJ1-6	-	TRBV12-5	CASGMMGPFPLHF	TGTGCTAGTGGTATGATGGGCCCTTTCCCCCTCCACTTT
-	TRBJ2-5	-	TRBV5-1	CASSYGGQETQYF	TGCGCCAGCAGCTACGGAGGACAAGAGACCCAGTACTTC
TRBD1	TRBJ1-2	-	TRBV29-1	CSVFGQGHNYGYTF	TGCAGCGTATTTGGACAGGGCCATAACTATGGCTACACCTTC
-	TRBJ2-4	-	TRBV19	CASSIGEGGALNIQYF	TGTGCCAGTAGTATAGGGGAAGGCGGGGCCTTAAACATTCAGTACTTC
-	TRBJ1-4	once	TRBV5-4	CASRGEGGATNEKLFF	TGTGCCAGCAGGGGTGAAGGGGGAGCAACTAATGAAAAACTGTTTTTT
TRBD1	TRBJ1-3	-	TRBV28	CASSPIEDRVSGNTIYF	TGTGCCAGCAGTCCAATAGAGGACAGGGTGTCTGGAAACACCATATATTTT
-	TRBJ2-1	-	TRBV19	CASTLANSYNEQFF	TGTGCCAGTACGTTAGCGAACTCCTACAATGAGCAGTTCTTC
TRBD2	TRBJ2-7	few	TRBV19	CASSTLTSGVIEQYF	TGTGCCAGTAGTACACTAACTAGCGGGGTGATCGAGCAGTACTTC
TRBD2	TRBJ2-3	-	TRBV5-4	CASSFTSGGAGIVDTQYF	TGTGCCAGCAGCTTCACTAGCGGGGGGGCTGGCATTGTTGATACGCAGTATTTT
TRBD2	TRBJ2-3	-	TRBV2	CASSRGDPPDTQYF	TGTGCCAGCAGCCGGGGGGACCCGCCAGATACGCAGTATTTT
TRBD1	TRBJ2-1	once	TRBV24-1	CATRMTGGGDEQFF	TGTGCCACCAGGATGACAGGGGGTGGGGATGAGCAGTTCTTC